Presented here are 9 T cell receptor beta chains from one specimen sequenced in a study of early stage breast cancer tumors. Here immunoSEQ multiplex PCR was the method, and the copy in TCRdb shows in-frame clones only, minus some. In the table there are roughly 56,000 clones, roughly 80% of which are singletons. Material for sequencing was blood. Receptors originate from a person aged 25 to 45 with breast cancer.

The V gene is TRBV10-3, the J gene TRBJ1-2; D possibly corresponds to TRBD1 (6 bases). Germline V CDR1 and CDR2: ENHRY, SYGVKD. This CDR3 is 14 amino acids long. V shed 3 bases and J shed 2 bases, with 10 bases lying between them. This CDR3 is CAISETGPNYGYTF. CDR3 in DNA: TGTGCCATCAGTGAAACAGGGCCCAACTATGGCTACACCTTC.

This sequence joins TRBV5-4 and TRBJ2-1; 8 nucleotides agree with TRBD2. V gave up 6 bases and J gave up 6 bases; unmatched junction bases: 17. Germline CDR1 and CDR2: SGHNT and YYREEE (reference sequence). The length of the CDR3 is 17 residues. This CDR3 reads CASNLGRTSRSSNEQFF. The CDR3 DNA reads as TGTGCCAGCAACCTTGGAAGGACTAGCCGGAGTAGCAATGAGCAGTTCTTC.

The chain links TRBV20-1 to TRBJ1-4, with D unclear. V was cut by 6 bases and J by 8 bases, with 10 bases left in between. CDR3 length: 11 amino acids. Germline V gene data show CDR1 as DFQATT and CDR2 as SNEGSKA (reference sequence). CDR3 DNA sequence: TGCAGTGCCGACAAAGCGGAAAAACTGTTTTTT. It translates to CSADKAEKLFF.

The gene calls are TRBV18 and TRBJ1-5, with D hard to call. CDR3 length: 12 amino acids. Germline V gene sequence: CDR1 KGHSH, CDR2 LQKENI. V was shortened by 0 bases and J by 4 bases, with 1 base between the two germline ends. The CDR3 reads CASSPPNQPQHF. CDR3 in DNA: TGTGCCAGCTCACCACCGAATCAGCCCCAGCATTTT.

The chain recombines TRBV18 with TRBJ2-7; TRBD2 matches at 8 bases. V lost 4 bases and J lost 2; bases outside the gene matches: 10. Germline assignment: CDR1 KGHSH and CDR2 LQKENI. This CDR3 contains 16 residues. The DNA for the CDR3 is TGTGCCAGCTCACAACCCAGGACTAGCCGAACCTACGAGCAGTACTTC. As protein: CASSQPRTSRTYEQYF. The variable domain in full, with the rest retrieved from reference TRBV18 and TRBJ2-7, is NAGVMQNPRHLVRRRGQEARLRCSPMKGHSHVYWYRQLPEEGLKFMVYLQKENIIDESGMPKERFSAEFPKEGPSILRIQQVVRGDSAAYFCASSQPRTSRTYEQYFGPGTRLTVT.

This chain connects TRBV5-1 to TRBJ1-4; 8 bases line up with TRBD1. V lost 4 bases to trimming and J lost 5 bases; unmatched junction nucleotides: 7. In germline, CDR1 is SGHRS, CDR2 YFSETQ. The CDR3 runs 15 residues. The CDR3 region has the DNA TGCGCCAGCAGCAGGCGGGACAGGAGGAATGAAAAACTGTTTTTT. This codes for CASSRRDRRNEKLFF.

The rearrangement uses TRBV7-9 and TRBJ2-7; 9 bases fit TRBD1. Germline-derived CDR1 and CDR2 are SEHNR and FQNEAQ (reference sequence). V lost 5 bases, J lost 3 bases, and 8 bases stayed unmatched. CDR3 length equals 15 residues. The CDR3 region has the DNA TGTGCCAGCAGCATCCTCCCGGGACAGGGCTACGAGCAGTACTTC. Its translation is CASSILPGQGYEQYF.

Only a few counts were recorded for this clone. The chain is built from TRBV12-5 and TRBJ1-6; tentative D call: TRBD1 (6 bases). The CDR3 is made up of 16 amino acids. The V end lost 7 bases, the J end lost 1 base, and 14 bases lay between the germline ends. The germline gives CDR1 LGHNT, CDR2 FRNRAP. The CDR3 DNA follows: TGTGCTAGTGCCAGGGACACCGTGTCCTATAATTCACCCCTCCACTTT. Translating it yields CASARDTVSYNSPLHF.

The genes are TRBV6-5 and TRBJ1-1; no clear D. V was clipped by 5 bases and J by 2 bases, with 15 bases between them. The CDR3 length is 15 residues. Germline values: CDR1 MNHEY, CDR2 SVGAGI. CDR3 in DNA: TGTGCCAGCAGTCCAAGTGGAGGGTACAACACTGAAGCTTTCTTT. Translating it yields CASSPSGGYNTEAFF.